The sequence of this T cell receptor (beta chain) was determined in a study of blood T cell repertoires in COVID-19. Study details: Whether acute or convalescent, the COVID-19 samples came from the United States, Italy and Spain. Sources were T cells, B-cell-depleted T cells, or PBMCs; the material itself was cDNA or gDNA.

Germline V gene sequence: CDR1 MDHEN, CDR2 SYDVKM. The CDR3 loop spans 15 amino acids. The V gene lost 3 bases and the J gene lost 1 base, with 9 bases spanning the gap. In the study's own analysis: From reference gene primer amplification, estimates of nucleated cell counts were derived. Data came from immunoSEQ multiplex PCR; TCRdb stores just in-frame clones and leaves some out. V, J and clone size are taken as reported in that table, and D and trimming were inferred from the DNA itself. This repertoire shows approximately 92,000 clones, about four fifths found once; its top ten account for roughly 2%.

Sequencing was performed on peripheral blood. The chain couples TRBV28 to TRBJ2-2; D is unclear. The sequence was collected from a man aged 65 to 79 with active or convalescent COVID-19. The CDR3 loop is CASSFSPGNTGELFF. The CDR3 coding sequence is TGTGCCAGCAGTTTCAGCCCAGGGAACACCGGGGAGCTGTTTTTT.